These 25 T cell receptor beta chains were sequenced from one sample in a study of graft-versus-host responses after intestinal transplantation. TCRdb's copy holds only in-frame clones and misses some; the assay was immunoSEQ multiplex PCR. Of tens of thousands of clones in the sample, about 92% are singletons; the top ten hold less than 0.75%. The material was PBMCs, obtained 66 days after intestinal transplant. The receptors were gathered from a human patient who received an intestinal transplant, so some T cells may come from the graft donor.

The chain employs TRBV12-5 and TRBJ1-5; unclear D gene. The V gene's germline CDR1 is LGHNT and CDR2 FRNRAP. V lost 6 bases to trimming and J lost 0 bases, with 12 bases between them. This CDR3 is built from 15 residues. The CDR3 is CASGPDNYSNQPQHF. CDR3 nucleotides: TGTGCTAGTGGCCCCGACAATTATAGCAATCAGCCCCAGCATTTT.

The chain is built from TRBV6-5 and TRBJ1-2; D call uncertain. Germline CDR1 reads MNHEY; CDR2 reads SVGAGI. CDR3 length equals 15 residues. Trimming shortened V by 0 bases and J by 8 bases, and 16 bases separated the two germline ends. This CDR3 reads CASSYSEASGEGYTF. CDR3 DNA: TGTGCCAGCAGTTACTCTGAGGCCAGCGGGGAAGGCTACACCTTC.

The gene calls are TRBV12-5 and TRBJ1-1; 8 nucleotides agree with TRBD1. Germline V gene sequence: CDR1 LGHNT, CDR2 FRNRAP. J was trimmed by 4 bases and V by 4 bases; bases with no gene match: 5. There are 14 residues in the CDR3. This CDR3 is CASGSRTGRTEAFF. DNA of the CDR3: TGTGCTAGTGGTTCGAGGACAGGGCGCACTGAAGCTTTCTTT.

V is TRBV5-6 and J is TRBJ1-2, with D hard to call. This CDR3 has 13 residues. Trimming removed 0 bases from V and 4 bases from J, with 7 bases in between. CDR1 is SGHDT, CDR2 YYEEEE, per germline. CDR3 amino acids: CASSLVPAYGYTF. The CDR3 DNA reads TGTGCCAGCAGCTTGGTCCCAGCCTATGGCTACACCTTC.

The CDR3 is CASSLLRGQPPGYGYTF. In DNA form, the CDR3 reads TGTGCCAGCAGTCTGTTGCGGGGGCAGCCTCCCGGCTATGGCTACACCTTC. This rearrangement joins TRBV28 to TRBJ1-2, with D tentatively TRBD1 (6 bases). The CDR3 contains 17 residues. Trimming took off 5 bases at V and 4 bases at J, with 23 bases between the two ends. Looked up from germline, CDR1 is MDHEN and CDR2 is SYDVKM.

The chain carries TRBV5-1 and TRBJ1-1; possible D gene TRBD1, 6 bases. Per germline, CDR1 SGHRS and CDR2 YFSETQ. The CDR3 extends over 16 amino acids. Trimming removed 2 bases at V and 0 bases at J, with 14 bases between. The CDR3, as DNA: TGCGCCAGCAGCTTCCGGGACAACGACATGAACACTGAAGCTTTCTTT. It encodes CASSFRDNDMNTEAFF.

The V gene is TRBV29-1, the J gene TRBJ2-7, with 7 bases that match TRBD1. Per germline, CDR1 SQVTM and CDR2 ANQGSEA. The CDR3 length is 12 residues. V shed 4 bases and J 2 bases; nucleotides not matched to a gene: 2. The CDR3 reads CSVGQGTYEQYF. CDR3 nucleotide sequence: TGCAGCGTTGGACAGGGAACCTACGAGCAGTACTTC.

V gene TRBV19 combines with J gene TRBJ2-7, with TRBD2 matching over 9 bases. The V and J ends lost 3 bases and 2 bases, in that order; junction bases with no gene match: 5. From germline, CDR1 is LNHDA and CDR2 SQIVND (reference sequence). The CDR3 is 15 residues long. For the CDR3, the DNA is TGTGCCAGTAGTATGGCTAGCGGGATGACCTACGAGCAGTACTTC. Translated, it gives CASSMASGMTYEQYF.

V usage is TRBV15 and J usage is TRBJ2-3; TRBD2 agrees at 8 bases. The CDR3 extends over 15 amino acids. Germline V gives CDR1 LNHNV, CDR2 YYDKDF (reference sequence). Trimming cost V 3 bases and J 0 bases; bases outside gene matches: 2. The CDR3 reads CATSRIAGSTDTQYF. DNA for the CDR3: TGTGCCACCAGCAGGATAGCGGGAAGCACAGATACGCAGTATTTT. Looking up the rest from reference TRBV15 and TRBJ2-3 gives the full variable domain: DAMVIQNPRYQVTQFGKPVTLSCSQTLNHNVMYWYQQKSSQAPKLLFHYYDKDFNNEADTPDNFQSRRPNTSFCFLDIRSPGLGDTAMYLCATSRIAGSTDTQYFGPGTRLTVL.

V gene TRBV5-6 combines with J gene TRBJ1-1; 10 bases match TRBD1. Trimming cost V 3 bases and J 3 bases; bases outside gene matches: 2. Germline lookup yields CDR1 SGHDT and CDR2 YYEEEE. This CDR3 is built from 14 residues. CDR3 residues: CASSWGTGDTEAFF. The CDR3 DNA sequence: TGTGCCAGCAGCTGGGGGACAGGGGACACTGAAGCTTTCTTT.

This sequence joins TRBV5-8 and TRBJ2-7; D is ambiguous. Germline CDR1 reads SGHTS; CDR2 reads YDEGEE. Between the trimmed V and J ends, which lost 9 bases and 0 bases, there was a span of 7 bases. The CDR3 loop spans 11 amino acids. CDR3 nucleotide sequence: TGTGCCACCCGGAGCTCCTACGAGCAGTACTTC. Its protein product is CATRSSYEQYF.

The chain recombines TRBV4-1 with TRBJ1-4, with D possibly TRBD1 on 6 matching bases. Trimming pared 7 bases from V and 1 base from J, leaving 16 bases between. Looked up from germline, CDR1 is MGHRA and CDR2 is YSYEKL. The CDR3 is 16 amino acids. The chain's CDR3 is CASMEGGSGTNEKLFF. The CDR3 region has the DNA TGCGCCAGCATGGAAGGGGGATCAGGAACTAATGAAAAACTGTTTTTT.

The table lists this clone with a count of one. The CDR3 nucleotides read TGCAGCGTTTGGGACAGGGCCTACGAGCAGTACTTC. This codes for CSVWDRAYEQYF. The chain combines TRBV29-1 with TRBJ2-7; 9 bases fit TRBD1. The V segment lost 5 bases and the J segment 2 bases; nucleotides outside the gene matches: 1. The CDR3 extends over 12 amino acids. Germline V gene data show CDR1 as SQVTM and CDR2 as ANQGSEA.

V gene TRBV19 combines with J gene TRBJ2-7; 9 bases agree with TRBD2. Germline V CDR1 and CDR2: LNHDA, SQIVND (reference sequence). The V and J ends lost 1 base and 2 bases, in that order; junction bases with no gene match: 3. This CDR3 comprises 15 residues. Here the CDR3 DNA reads TGTGCCAGTAGTATAGGGGCTAGCGGGACCTACGAGCAGTACTTC. It translates to CASSIGASGTYEQYF.

V usage is TRBV6-5 and J usage is TRBJ1-5; no firm D call. CDR1 MNHEY and CDR2 SVGAGI come from the germline V gene. The CDR3 runs 13 residues. Deletions cut 0 bases from V and 7 bases from J, with 7 bases between. The chain's CDR3 is CASSYSVSQPQHF. CDR3 nucleotide sequence: TGTGCCAGCAGTTACTCTGTAAGCCAGCCCCAGCATTTT.

V is TRBV7-9 and J is TRBJ1-6, with D tentatively TRBD1 (5 bases). Germline loops: CDR1 SEHNR, CDR2 FQNEAQ (reference sequence). The CDR3 sequence is 14 residues long. The V end lost 1 base, the J end lost 7 bases, and 8 bases lay between the germline ends. CDR3 amino acids: CASSLVGANSPLHF. CDR3 sequence (DNA): TGTGCCAGCAGCTTAGTAGGGGCCAATTCACCCCTCCACTTT.

The chain is built from TRBV7-9 and TRBJ1-1; D may be TRBD1 (6 bases). CDR3 length: 15 residues. V was shortened by 1 base and J by 4 bases, with 13 bases between the two germline ends. CDR1 SEHNR and CDR2 FQNEAQ come from the germline V gene (reference sequence). CDR3 DNA sequence: TGTGCCAGCAGCTTAGTAGGCAGGGGAGGCACTGAAGCTTTCTTT. As protein: CASSLVGRGGTEAFF.

DNA for the CDR3: TGTGCCAGCAGCTTAGATTGGACAGGAGTCAGCCAAGAGACCCAGTACTTC. Protein: CASSLDWTGVSQETQYF. The chain employs TRBV11-2 and TRBJ2-5; TRBD1 agrees at 7 bases. Germline-derived CDR1 and CDR2 are SGHAT and FQNNGV. The CDR3 is made up of 17 amino acids. Trimming cost V 0 bases and J 1 base; bases outside gene matches: 8.

V and J are TRBV4-1 and TRBJ2-7; no clear D. The CDR3 length is 14 residues. The ends were cut back, 0 bases at V and 3 bases at J, with 9 bases in the middle. CDR1 is MGHRA, CDR2 YSYEKL, per germline. CDR3 loop: CASSQDSWGYEQYF. CDR3 coding DNA: TGCGCCAGCAGCCAAGATTCTTGGGGCTACGAGCAGTACTTC.

CDR3 in amino acids: CASSLAGGPYEQYF. CDR3 nucleotides: TGTGCCAGCAGTTTAGCGGGGGGGCCATACGAGCAGTACTTC. V usage is TRBV7-3 and J usage is TRBJ2-7; 11 bases are a match to TRBD2. V shed 6 bases, J shed 4 bases, and the junction held 5 bases outside the gene matches. Germline-derived CDR1 and CDR2 are SGHTA and FQGTGA. The CDR3 has 14 residues.

This CDR3 is CASKWGLEMVTGELFF. In DNA, the CDR3 is TGTGCCAGCAAGTGGGGACTGGAAATGGTCACCGGGGAGCTGTTTTTT. V usage is TRBV27 and J usage is TRBJ2-2; possibly TRBD2 for D (6 bases). Germline CDR1 is MNHEY and CDR2 is SMNVEV (reference sequence). V gave up 7 bases and J gave up 4 bases, with 19 bases separating them. The CDR3 has 16 amino acids.

The chain combines TRBV6-1 with TRBJ1-4; D remains ambiguous. There are 13 residues in the CDR3. The ends were cut back, 4 bases at V and 10 bases at J, with 13 bases in the middle. Germline V lookup: CDR1 MNHNS, CDR2 SASEGT. The CDR3 DNA reads TGTGCCAGCAGTGGGAGGGAGACCGGAAAACTGTTTTTT. Its protein product is CASSGRETGKLFF.

The genes are TRBV13 and TRBJ1-4; 10 nucleotides align to TRBD1. This CDR3 has 15 residues. CDR1 PRHDT and CDR2 FYEKMQ come from the germline V gene (reference sequence). The trim removed 3 bases at V and 8 bases at J, leaving 6 bases unmatched. CDR3 region: CASSFRQGAGEKLFF. The CDR3 DNA reads as TGTGCCAGCAGCTTTCGACAGGGGGCGGGAGAAAAACTGTTTTTT. The full variable domain, its missing parts supplied by reference TRBV13 and TRBJ1-4, is AAGVIQSPRHLIKEKRETATLKCYPIPRHDTVYWYQQGPGQDPQFLISFYEKMQSDKGSIPDRFSAQQFSDYHSELNMSSLELGDSALYFCASSFRQGAGEKLFFGSGTQLSVL.

The chain couples TRBV19 to TRBJ2-5, with TRBD2 identical over 9 bases. The J call is uncertain, as TRBJ2-7 better fits the DNA end. CDR1 is LNHDA and CDR2 is SQIVND in the germline V gene (reference sequence). CDR3 size: 14 residues. The DNA for the CDR3 is TGTGCCAGTAGTTGGCTAGCGGGACTAAACGAGCAGTACTTC. Protein sequence: CASSWLAGLNEQYF.

The chain is built from TRBV10-3 and TRBJ2-3; 8 nucleotides align to TRBD1. The CDR3 runs 13 residues. CDR1 and CDR2 from the germline V gene are ENHRY and SYGVKD. V dropped 8 bases and J dropped 0; count of bases not matched to a gene: 1. DNA for the CDR3: TGTGCCATCGGGGACAGGAGCACAGATACGCAGTATTTT. This gives the protein CAIGDRSTDTQYF.